Given below is one T cell receptor (beta chain) in context. No cognate antigen has been identified for it. Base qualities are not at hand, and no much larger clone is one base apart. The cohort comprised hundreds of healthy bone marrow donors. All cohort members were sampled while nominally healthy, although unrecorded immune exposures were likely present. The donor was CMV seropositive and belonged to the group of over 250 seropositive cohort members. A peripheral blood sample was provided by each donor, and peripheral blood mononuclear cells were used for TCR beta sequencing. Genomic DNA extraction from the blood cell samples was performed with the Qiagen DNeasy Blood Extraction Kit. Library preparation was by the immunoSEQ multiplex PCR assay. For the multiplex PCR, a mixture combining 60 forward primers for TCR Vbeta segments and 13 reverse primers for TCR Jbeta segments was used. The CDR3 region of rearranged TCR beta genes was amplified from genomic DNA with a multiplex PCR assay. On the Illumina HiSeq System, the amplified TCR beta libraries were sequenced as 87-base-pair reads. On the study's bioinformatics: A later analysis tallied tens of millions of unique TCR beta chains across the 666 repertoires, and some 10 million of those chains were shared by two or more donors. To remove PCR and sequencing errors, raw reads were error-corrected and collapsed into unique sequences using a nearest-neighbor algorithm that merged closely related sequences. CDR3 sequences were aligned to IMGT reference sequences to assign V, D and J gene segments. Each retained sequence needed at least a six-nucleotide match to both a V gene segment and a J gene segment. Rearrangements were classified as productive when the CDR3 lacked stop codons and remained in frame with V and J, and all other rearrangements were classified as non-productive. Following IMGT convention, CDR3 was defined as the stretch from the second conserved V-encoded cysteine up to the conserved J-encoded phenylalanine. In an earlier analysis of 587 of the donors, sequences lacking an unambiguous match to a single V gene segment were excluded. An earlier analysis of approximately 590 of the donors called V segments functional above 56.7% productive rearrangements and segregating when the between-donor standard deviation exceeded 5%. A statistical classification framework was developed to diagnose cytomegalovirus status using the catalog of TCR beta chain sequences. In a later analysis, TCR nucleotide sequences were compared against IMGT/GENE-DB human TR gene sequences so that V and J genes could be assigned. A later analysis assigned CDR3 sequences and most-parsimonious VDJ recombination scenarios with the TCRdist pipeline. In a later analysis, each TCR beta chain was defined by its CDR3 amino acid sequence together with its V-gene family, and reads lacking a unique V-gene family were excluded. As a way to deal with suspected cross-contamination and a sequencing artifact, a later analysis dropped hundreds of nucleotide sequences that were highly shared and had low generation probability. In a later analysis, a clonal expansion index for each public chain was calculated from normalized within-repertoire ranks of inferred template counts. In a later analysis, generation probabilities were computed using a VDJ recombination model fitted to out-of-frame rearrangements, and the results were checked against IGoR. In a later analysis, hypergeometric tests were used to score TCR-TCR, TCR-HLA and TCR-CMV co-occurrence, with a repertoire-size bias correction applied to TCR pairs. To estimate false discovery rates, a later analysis permuted the HLA or CMV assignments 20 times. In a later analysis, co-occurring TCRs were grouped with DBSCAN, and TCRdist sequence similarity was added when clustering was performed within HLA-allele-positive subsets. Repertoires with fewer than 30,000 or more than 120,000 public chains, plus five repertoires with anomalous nucleotide sharing, were excluded from co-occurrence clustering. Sourced from immuneACCESS, this table was stored by TCRdb with only in-frame sequences that have V and J called. A share of the clones is absent; for the studies checked, an unresolved V gene accounts for under half, and the remainder has no known explanation. The DNA was the basis for D and trimming; V, J and clone size are from that table. The sample contains over 40,000 clones, about 85% of them found a single time. 6.5% to 9.5% of the sample is taken by the ten largest.

This sample stems from a study of cytomegalovirus exposure and HLA in healthy donors (dated by TCRdb to 2016 to 2017). Concerning the study at large: An earlier analysis of 587 of the donors reported 276 Gb of sequence data and some 110 million unique TCR beta sequences obtained from roughly 180 million T cells. In an earlier analysis of roughly 540 of the donors, high-throughput TCR beta sequencing was used to judge whether each TCR beta V gene segment behaved as functional or pseudogenic. Among a few hundred genotyped donors of the cohort, an average of approximately 230,000 unique TCR beta nucleotide sequences were sequenced per donor, around 18% of them non-productive. Every discovery cohort repertoire had been produced on one sequencing platform. An early release that covered fewer than 800 HLA-typed donors contained about 300 gigabases of sequencing data and 75 million to 100 million unique TCR sequences. Along with the approximately 650-subject first cohort, a separate validation cohort of over 90 different subjects was used. Of the 350 to 450 genotyped donors, approximately 80% fell in the genetic ancestry cluster associated with self-reported Caucasian donors. Typing coverage varied by locus: roughly 629-640 donors for A, B, C, DRB1 and DQB1; approximately 560 for DQA1; over 600 for DPA1; 450 to 480 for DPB1. Because of strong linkage in the cohort, roughly five DR-DQ haplotypes were treated as single units for association and clustering. In a later genetic analysis, genome-wide SNP genotypes for about 55% of the roughly 670 donors were used, and that subset was treated as a discovery cohort. A later analysis re-examined previously published TCR beta repertoires from 500 to 700 donors and added high-resolution HLA genotyping to investigate patterns of TCR occurrence. Rather than using new phenotypic data, the later analysis identified candidate immune exposures from TCR beta sequences and from how often those sequences occurred across donors. HLA typing covered class I and class II loci at four-digit resolution. The T cell repertoires of 670 or so subjects were profiled by immunosequencing and related to cytomegalovirus serostatus. Alongside the repertoire data, information on donor age, sex, ethnicity and CMV serostatus was compiled. The aim of the study was to test whether cataloging public T cell receptors could identify signatures of past pathogen exposure. High-throughput TCR immunosequencing, statistical association of individual TCRs with disease status, and machine learning were combined to predict cytomegalovirus infection status.

The germline V gene specifies MDHEN as CDR1 and SYDVKM as CDR2. Ends trimmed: V by 2 bases, J by 0 bases; bases unmatched to a gene: 9. From its cysteine to its phenylalanine, the CDR3 spans 17 amino acids. Kept here is only the CDR3 DNA, which spans 51 bases and is read in frame from base 1. The research as a whole found: V-gene and J-gene trimming of TCR beta chains was associated with a missense DCLRE1C variant in a later genetic analysis, and the association was replicated in an independent cohort. Across donors, most TCR sequences were observed very rarely, whereas some public TCRs were present in many individuals. Roughly uniform sequencing depth across donors was assumed in presence/absence analyses, although this assumption may not hold. In a later analysis, HLA-associated TCR beta chains were found to be more clonally expanded and to have lower generation probabilities than equally common non-associated chains. In both the original and validation cohorts, the classifier was reported to diagnose cytomegalovirus status with high specificity and sensitivity. According to a later analysis, parvovirus B19, influenza, CMV and Epstein-Barr virus appeared linked to several top co-occurrence clusters. Assigning TCR associations to individual alleles was difficult when HLA alleles, especially DR and DQ, strongly co-occurred. A further reported finding was that TCR beta sequences accurately predicted the HLA-A and HLA-B alleles for most subjects in the first cohort. A few of the identified cytomegalovirus-associated TCR beta chains were confirmed in vitro to be specific for cytomegalovirus antigens. A later analysis found that most CMV-associated TCR beta chains appeared HLA-restricted, with HLA associations seemingly driven largely by CMV exposure. A later analysis associated 15,000 to 20,000 TCR beta sequences with specific HLA alleles at a false discovery rate of 0.05. In an earlier analysis of approximately 590 of the donors, most TCR beta V segments were observed in productive rearrangements about 90% or about 30% of the time, broadly matching IMGT annotations. Roughly 17 rarely observed V segments, including chromosome 9 orphons, were excluded from the earlier analysis of about 600 of the donors because counts were too low. In this cohort, only TCR beta chains were sequenced, and detectable features were limited by the absence of alpha or paired-chain data. The sequencing pipeline was judged likely to have produced a cluster of highly shared sequence variants as a technical artifact. In a later analysis, TCR association rates were found to vary across HLA loci, with the most associated TCRs seen for DRB1 alleles and the fewest for HLA-C alleles. Linkage disequilibrium might explain the correlated functional status among segregating V segments, but an unknown experimental factor could not be excluded. Because HLA typing was missing for some donors at each locus, association tests included only the typed subset. The authors suggested that the approach could potentially be extended to other disease states and immunological phenotypes. According to a later genetic analysis, donors in an Asian-associated ancestry cluster had fewer N-insertions in productive TCRs than the approximately 630-donor mean. A total of around 150 TCR beta chains were listed by the study as associated with cytomegalovirus. Because the 87-base-pair reads could not distinguish some IMGT-functional V segments, including TRBV6-2 and TRBV6-3, those segments were excluded. CMV serostatus was the only immune exposure information available for the cohort.

Sequencing was carried out using PBMCs. Recombination linked TRBV28 to TRBJ1-2, with 7 junctional bases fitting TRBD1. The sequence was obtained from a woman between 35 and 50 years old in good health and CMV-seropositive. Here is the DNA: TGTGCCAGCAGTTTAGGGAGGACAGGCCAAGCTAACTATGGCTACACCTTC. Its protein product is CASSLGRTGQANYGYTF.